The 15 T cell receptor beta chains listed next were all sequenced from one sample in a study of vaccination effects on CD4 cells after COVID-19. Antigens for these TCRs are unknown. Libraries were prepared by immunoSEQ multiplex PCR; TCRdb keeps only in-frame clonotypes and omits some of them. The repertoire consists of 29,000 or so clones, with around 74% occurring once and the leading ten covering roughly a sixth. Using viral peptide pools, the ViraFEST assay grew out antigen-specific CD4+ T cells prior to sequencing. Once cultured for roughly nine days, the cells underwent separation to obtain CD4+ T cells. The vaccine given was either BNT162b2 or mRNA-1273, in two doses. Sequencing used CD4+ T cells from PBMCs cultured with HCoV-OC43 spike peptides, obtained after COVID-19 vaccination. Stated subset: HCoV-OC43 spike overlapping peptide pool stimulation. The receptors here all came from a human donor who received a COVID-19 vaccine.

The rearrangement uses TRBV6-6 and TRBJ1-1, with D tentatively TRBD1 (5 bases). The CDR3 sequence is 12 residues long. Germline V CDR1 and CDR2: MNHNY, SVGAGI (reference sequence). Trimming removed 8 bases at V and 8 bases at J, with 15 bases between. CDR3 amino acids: CASGGAQPEAFF. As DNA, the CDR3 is TGTGCCAGCGGCGGGGCGCAACCCGAAGCTTTCTTT.

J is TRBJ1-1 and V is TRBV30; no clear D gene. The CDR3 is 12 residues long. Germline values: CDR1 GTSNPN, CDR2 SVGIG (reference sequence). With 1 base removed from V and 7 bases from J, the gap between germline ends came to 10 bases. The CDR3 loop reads CAWSGGNFEAFF. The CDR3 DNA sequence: TGTGCCTGGAGTGGGGGAAACTTTGAAGCTTTCTTT.

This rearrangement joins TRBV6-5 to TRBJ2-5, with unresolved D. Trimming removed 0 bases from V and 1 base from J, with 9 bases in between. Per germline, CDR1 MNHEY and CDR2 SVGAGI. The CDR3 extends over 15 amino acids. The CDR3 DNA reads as TGTGCCAGCAGTTACTCGGACCGCTCCCAAGAGACCCAGTACTTC. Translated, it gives CASSYSDRSQETQYF.

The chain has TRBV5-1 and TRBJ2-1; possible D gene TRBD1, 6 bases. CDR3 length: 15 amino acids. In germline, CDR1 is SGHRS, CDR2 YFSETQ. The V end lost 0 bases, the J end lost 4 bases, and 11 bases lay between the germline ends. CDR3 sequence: CASSLVRGSYNEQFF. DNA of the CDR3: TGCGCCAGCAGCTTGGTAAGGGGGAGTTACAATGAGCAGTTCTTC. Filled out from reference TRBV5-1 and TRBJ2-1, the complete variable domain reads KAGVTQTPRYLIKTRGQQVTLSCSPISGHRSVSWYQQTPGQGLQFLFEYFSETQRNKGNFPGRFSGRQFSNSRSEMNVSTLELGDSALYLCASSLVRGSYNEQFFGPGTRLTVL.

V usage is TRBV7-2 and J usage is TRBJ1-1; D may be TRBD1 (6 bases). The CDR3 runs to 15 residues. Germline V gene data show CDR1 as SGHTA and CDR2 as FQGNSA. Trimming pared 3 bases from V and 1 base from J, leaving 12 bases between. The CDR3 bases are TGTGCCAGCAGCTTCCAGGGGAGGGCGAACACTGAAGCTTTCTTT. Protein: CASSFQGRANTEAFF. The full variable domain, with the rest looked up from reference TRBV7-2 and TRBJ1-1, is GAGVSQSPSNKVTEKGKDVELRCDPISGHTALYWYRQSLGQGLEFLIYFQGNSAPDKSGLPSDRFSAERTGGSVSTLTIQRTQQEDSAVYLCASSFQGRANTEAFFGQGTRLTVV.

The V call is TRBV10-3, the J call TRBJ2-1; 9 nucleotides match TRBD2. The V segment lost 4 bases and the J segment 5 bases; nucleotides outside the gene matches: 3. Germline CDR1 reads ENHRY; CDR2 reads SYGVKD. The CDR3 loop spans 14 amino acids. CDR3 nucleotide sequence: TGTGCCATCAGTGGGACTAGCGCAAACAATGAGCAGTTCTTC. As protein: CAISGTSANNEQFF.

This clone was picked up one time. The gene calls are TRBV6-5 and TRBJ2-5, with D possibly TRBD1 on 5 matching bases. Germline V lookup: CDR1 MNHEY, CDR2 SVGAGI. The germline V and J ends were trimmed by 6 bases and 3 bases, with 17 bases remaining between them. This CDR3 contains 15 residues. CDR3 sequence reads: CASRRNLGQEETQYF. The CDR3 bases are TGTGCCAGCAGAAGAAACCTAGGACAAGAAGAGACCCAGTACTTC.

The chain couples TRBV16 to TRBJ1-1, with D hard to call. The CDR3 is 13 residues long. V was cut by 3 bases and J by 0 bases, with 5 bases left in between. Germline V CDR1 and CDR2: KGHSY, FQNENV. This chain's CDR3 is CASSQNLNTEAFF. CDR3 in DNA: TGTGCCAGCAGCCAGAATTTGAACACTGAAGCTTTCTTT.

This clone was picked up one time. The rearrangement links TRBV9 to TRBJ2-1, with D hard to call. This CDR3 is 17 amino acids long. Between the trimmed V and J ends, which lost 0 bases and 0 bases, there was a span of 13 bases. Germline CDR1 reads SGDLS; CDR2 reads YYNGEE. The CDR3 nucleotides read TGTGCCAGCAGCGTAGTTTCAAGCCGGAGCTCCTACAATGAGCAGTTCTTC. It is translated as CASSVVSSRSSYNEQFF. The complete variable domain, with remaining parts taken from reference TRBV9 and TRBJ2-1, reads DSGVTQTPKHLITATGQRVTLRCSPRSGDLSVYWYQQSLDQGLQFLIQYYNGEERAKGNILERFSAQQFPDLHSELNLSSLELGDSALYFCASSVVSSRSSYNEQFFGPGTRLTVL.

The CDR3 protein is CASSRNRGGYEQYF. Here the CDR3 DNA reads TGTGCCAGCAGCCGGAACAGGGGGGGATACGAGCAGTACTTC. V is TRBV3-1 (or the pseudogene TRBV3-2) and J is TRBJ2-7; tentatively, D is TRBD1 (8 bases). The CDR3 is made up of 14 amino acids. Germline CDR1 is LGHDT and CDR2 is YNNKEL (reference sequence). V was trimmed by 4 bases and J by 4 bases, leaving 14 bases between them.

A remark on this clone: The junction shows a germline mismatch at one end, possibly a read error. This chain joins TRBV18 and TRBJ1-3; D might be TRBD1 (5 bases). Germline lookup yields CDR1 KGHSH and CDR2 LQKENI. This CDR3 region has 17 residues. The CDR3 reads CASSPAGPGTVGHTIYF. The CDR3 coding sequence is TGTGCCAGCTCACCAGCAGGACCCGGGACCGTTGGACACACCATATATTTT.

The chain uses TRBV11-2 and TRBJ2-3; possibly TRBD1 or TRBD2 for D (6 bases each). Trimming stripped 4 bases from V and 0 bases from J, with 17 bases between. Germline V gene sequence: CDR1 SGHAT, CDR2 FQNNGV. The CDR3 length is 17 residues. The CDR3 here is CASSSGALPGSTDTQYF. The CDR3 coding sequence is TGTGCCAGCAGCTCGGGGGCCCTTCCGGGCAGCACAGATACGCAGTATTTT.

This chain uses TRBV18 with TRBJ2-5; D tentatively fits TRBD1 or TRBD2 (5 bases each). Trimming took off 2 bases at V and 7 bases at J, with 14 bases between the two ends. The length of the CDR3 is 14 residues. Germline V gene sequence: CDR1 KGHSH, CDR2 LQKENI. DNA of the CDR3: TGTGCCAGCTCACCAGGGCTTCAGAGGGGGACCCAGTACTTC. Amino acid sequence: CASSPGLQRGTQYF.

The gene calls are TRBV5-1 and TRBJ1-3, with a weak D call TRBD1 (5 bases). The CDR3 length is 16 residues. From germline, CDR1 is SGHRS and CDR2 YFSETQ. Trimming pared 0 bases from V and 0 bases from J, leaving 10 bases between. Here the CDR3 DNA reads TGCGCCAGCAGCTTGGCAACAGGCAGCTCTGGAAACACCATATATTTT. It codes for CASSLATGSSGNTIYF.

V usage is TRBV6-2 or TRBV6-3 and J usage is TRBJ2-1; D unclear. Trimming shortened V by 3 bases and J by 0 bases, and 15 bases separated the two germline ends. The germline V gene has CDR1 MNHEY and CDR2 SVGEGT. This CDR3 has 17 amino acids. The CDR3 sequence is CASSYNPGFPSYNEQFF. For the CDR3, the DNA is TGTGCCAGCAGTTATAATCCGGGCTTCCCCTCCTACAATGAGCAGTTCTTC.